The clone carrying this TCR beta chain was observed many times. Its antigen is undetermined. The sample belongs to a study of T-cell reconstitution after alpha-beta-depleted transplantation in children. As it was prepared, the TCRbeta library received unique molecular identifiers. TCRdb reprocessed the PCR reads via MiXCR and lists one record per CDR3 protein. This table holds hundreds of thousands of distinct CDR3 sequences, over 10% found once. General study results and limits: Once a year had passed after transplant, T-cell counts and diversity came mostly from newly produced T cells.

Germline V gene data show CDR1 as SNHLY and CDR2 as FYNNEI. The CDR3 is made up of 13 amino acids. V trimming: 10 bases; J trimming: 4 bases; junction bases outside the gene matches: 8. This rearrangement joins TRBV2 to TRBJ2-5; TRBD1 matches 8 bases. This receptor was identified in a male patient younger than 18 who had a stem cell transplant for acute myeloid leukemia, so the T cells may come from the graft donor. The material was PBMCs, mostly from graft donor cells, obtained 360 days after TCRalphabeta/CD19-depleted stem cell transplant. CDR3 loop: CATTDRAGETQYF. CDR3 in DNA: TGTGCCACAACGGACAGGGCGGGAGAGACCCAGTACTTC.